A selection of T cell receptor beta chains follows, all from one sample in a study of Graves' ophthalmopathy and Graves' hyperthyroidism. TCRdb used MiXCR to reprocess the multiplex PCR reads, holding one entry per CDR3 protein. Among around 1,200,000 distinct CDR3 sequences listed, roughly two fifths were seen once. The sequenced material came from peripheral blood or thyroid tissue (not recorded which). The receptors here all came from an adult man with Graves' hyperthyroidism. CDR3s leave out the opening cysteine and the closing phenylalanine or tryptophan. A D gene is named only where the DNA matches it firmly.

j_call v_call cdr3_length d_call cdr3_aa
TRBJ2-2 TRBV6-6 15 NA ASSYFIGTQNTGELF
TRBJ1-4 TRBV6-5 11 NA ASSWRGEEKLF
TRBJ2-5 TRBV11-2 12 TRBD2 ASSSIAGGETQY
TRBJ2-7 TRBV20-1 10 NA SARVPPGEQY
TRBJ1-2 TRBV9 14 TRBD1 ASSVDGQGAVYGYT
TRBJ1-1 TRBV24-1 12 NA ATSDLPGNTEAF
TRBJ1-5 TRBV3-1 13 TRBD1 ASSQVPGTGQPQH
TRBJ1-4 TRBV4-1 18 NA ASSQVQGTGLHATNEKLF
TRBJ1-1 TRBV20-1 13 NA SAPNTPGANTEAF
TRBJ1-5 TRBV2 14 TRBD1 ASRLQGAKSNQPQH
TRBJ1-5 TRBV7-8 14 NA ASSWRGGTSNQPQH
TRBJ2-2 TRBV5-4 10 NA ASSLTQGELF
TRBJ2-7 TRBV10-2 15 NA ASSQDLGGTASYEQY
TRBJ1-3 TRBV10-3 12 NA ASRSIGRENTIY
TRBJ2-2 TRBV7-8 13 TRBD2 ASSLLLRGTGELF
TRBJ1-1 TRBV6-5 13 NA ASSYRAGLNTEAF
TRBJ2-7 TRBV4-3 16 NA ASSQDFIRGLAAYEQY
TRBJ2-5 TRBV29-1 12 TRBD1 SVDETGESETQY
TRBJ1-3 TRBV5-1 13 NA ASRSSTSSGNTIY
TRBJ2-7 TRBV4-3 13 TRBD2 ASSERWGGGYEQY
TRBJ2-7 TRBV20-1 11 TRBD2 SAESGSIGEQY
TRBJ1-1 TRBV25-1 13 NA ASSPQTPMNTEAF
TRBJ1-3 TRBV20-1 12 TRBD1 SATTGGGGNTIY
TRBJ2-5 TRBV2 13 TRBD2 ASTPGLAGLETQY
TRBJ2-5 TRBV12-3/TRBV12-4 13 TRBD1 ASSPPGGSQETQY
TRBJ2-5 TRBV2 13 NA ASSDYQGGKETQY
TRBJ2-5 TRBV20-1 14 NA SARVLGGAAPETQY
TRBJ1-2 TRBV10-3 12 NA ASSYVGRGVGYT
TRBJ1-1 TRBV12-3/TRBV12-4 14 NA ASSSRTITMNTEAF
TRBJ2-2 TRBV19 16 TRBD2 ASSYSTSGAENTGELF
TRBJ1-4 TRBV14 13 TRBD1 ASSARTGGGEKLF
TRBJ2-2 TRBV7-2 16 NA ASSFHWQGYPNTGELF
TRBJ2-7 TRBV6-1 12 NA ASSGAASSYEQY
TRBJ2-7 TRBV20-1 12 NA SAARYGGPDEQY
TRBJ2-7 TRBV7-2 12 NA ASSSPGRTYEQC
TRBJ2-7 TRBV7-2 15 TRBD2 ASNSRRGGQAPGEQY
TRBJ1-4 TRBV9 16 NA ASSVGADTASDNEKLF
TRBJ2-7 TRBV15 11 TRBD2 ATSKRDGYEQY
TRBJ1-5 TRBV7-2 12 NA ASSLTSQNRPQH
TRBJ2-7 TRBV5-1 11 NA ASARHGGNEQY
TRBJ2-7 TRBV25-1 12 TRBD2 ASSGSGSPYEQY
TRBJ1-6 TRBV4-2 14 TRBD1 ASSQDSGQGGSPLH
TRBJ1-1 TRBV6-1 14 NA ASSQIQGSLNTEAF
TRBJ1-2 TRBV19 16 TRBD1 ASSHLTPGTGGADGYT
TRBJ2-2 TRBV24-1 11 NA ATSDLRAGELF
TRBJ1-5 TRBV30 11 NA AWSRDSNQPQH
TRBJ2-7 TRBV4-1 11 TRBD1 ASSEGGQFEQY
TRBJ1-6 TRBV9 12 TRBD1 ASSVTTGDSPLH
TRBJ1-2 TRBV25-1 12 NA ASVDSGRDYGYT
TRBJ1-1 TRBV12-3/TRBV12-4 11 TRBD1 ASSPRDSLEAF
TRBJ2-2 TRBV19 9 NA ASSITRSGF
TRBJ2-2 TRBV11-2 11 NA ASSGGGGWELF
TRBJ2-7 TRBV7-2 13 NA ASSLGPQVPYEQY